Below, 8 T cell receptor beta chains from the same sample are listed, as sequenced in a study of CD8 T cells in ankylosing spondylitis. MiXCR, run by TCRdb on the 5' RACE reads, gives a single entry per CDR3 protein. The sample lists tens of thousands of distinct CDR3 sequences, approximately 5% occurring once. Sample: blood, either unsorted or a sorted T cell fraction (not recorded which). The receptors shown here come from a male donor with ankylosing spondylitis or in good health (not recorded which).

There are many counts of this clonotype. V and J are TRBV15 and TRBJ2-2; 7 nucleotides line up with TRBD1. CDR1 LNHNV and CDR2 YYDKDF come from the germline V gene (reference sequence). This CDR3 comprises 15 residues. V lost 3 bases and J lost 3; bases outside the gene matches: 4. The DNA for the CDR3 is TGTGCCACCAGCAGCCGGGACAGTTACACCGGGGAGCTGTTTTTT. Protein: CATSSRDSYTGELFF.

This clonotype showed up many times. The CDR3 loop is CASTTGGRDGYTF. CDR3 nucleotides: TGTGCCAGCACCACAGGGGGGCGCGATGGCTACACCTTC. The rearrangement links TRBV27 to TRBJ1-2; 8 bases match TRBD1. The V gene's germline CDR1 is MNHEY and CDR2 SMNVEV (reference sequence). There are 13 residues in the CDR3. The ends lost 7 bases at V and 6 bases at J; junction bases unmatched: 7.

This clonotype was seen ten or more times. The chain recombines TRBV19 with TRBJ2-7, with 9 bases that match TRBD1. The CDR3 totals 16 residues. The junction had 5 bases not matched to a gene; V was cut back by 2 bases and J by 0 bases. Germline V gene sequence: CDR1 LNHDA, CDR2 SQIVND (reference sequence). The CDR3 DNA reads TGTGCCAGTAGTATACCTGGGACAGGGAGCTCCTACGAGCAGTACTTC. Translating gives CASSIPGTGSSYEQYF. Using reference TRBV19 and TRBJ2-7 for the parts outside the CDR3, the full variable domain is DGGITQSPKYLFRKEGQNVTLSCEQNLNHDAMYWYRQDPGQGLRLIYYSQIVNDFQKGDIAEGYSVSREKKESFPLTVTSAQKNPTAFYLCASSIPGTGSSYEQYFGPGTRLTVT.

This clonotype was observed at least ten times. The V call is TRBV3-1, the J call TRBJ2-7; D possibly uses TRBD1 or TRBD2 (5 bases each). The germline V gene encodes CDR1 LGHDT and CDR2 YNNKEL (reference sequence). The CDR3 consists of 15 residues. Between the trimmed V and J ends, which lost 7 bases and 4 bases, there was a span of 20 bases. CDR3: CASTPPGTTSYEQYF. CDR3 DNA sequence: TGTGCCAGCACCCCCCCCGGGACCACCTCGTACGAGCAGTACTTC.

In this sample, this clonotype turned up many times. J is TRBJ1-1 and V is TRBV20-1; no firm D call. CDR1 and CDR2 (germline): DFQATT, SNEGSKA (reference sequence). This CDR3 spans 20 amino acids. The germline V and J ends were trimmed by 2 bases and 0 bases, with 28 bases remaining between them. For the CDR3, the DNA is TGCAGTGCTAGACCACCTGGGATGGGAGATTTCGGAAAAATGAACACTGAAGCTTTCTTT. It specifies CSARPPGMGDFGKMNTEAFF.

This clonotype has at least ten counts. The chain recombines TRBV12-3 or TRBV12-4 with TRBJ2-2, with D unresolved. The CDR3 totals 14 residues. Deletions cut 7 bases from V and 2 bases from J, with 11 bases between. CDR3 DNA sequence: TGTGCCAGCAAAACCGGGCCCAACACCGGGGAGCTGTTTTTT. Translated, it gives CASKTGPNTGELFF.

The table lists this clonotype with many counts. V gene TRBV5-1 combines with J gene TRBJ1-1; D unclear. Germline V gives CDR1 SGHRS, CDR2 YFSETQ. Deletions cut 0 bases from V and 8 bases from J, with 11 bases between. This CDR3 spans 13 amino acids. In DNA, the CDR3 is TGCGCCAGCAGCTTGGAGGGCCCCTTGGAAGCTTTCTTT. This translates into CASSLEGPLEAFF.

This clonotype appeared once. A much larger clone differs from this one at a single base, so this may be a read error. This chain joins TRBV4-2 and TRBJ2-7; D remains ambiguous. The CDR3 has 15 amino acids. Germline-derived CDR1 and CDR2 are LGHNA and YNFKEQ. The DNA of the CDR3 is TGTGGCAGCAGCCAAGATCTGTTAGGGATAGGGGAGCAGTACTTC. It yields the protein CGSSQDLLGIGEQYF.